Sequencing of this T cell receptor (beta chain) was carried out in a study of OX40 agonist ivuxolimab in advanced cancers. As for the study in general: Given to patients was ivuxolimab, an agonistic anti-OX40 (CD134) antibody.

Clones were sequenced by immunoSEQ multiplex PCR, and TCRdb holds only the in-frame ones, with some missing. The sample lists around 34,000 clones; roughly nine tenths were seen once. This specimen was CD4+ or CD8+ T cells sorted from blood, taken in a trial of the OX40 agonist ivuxolimab. The sequence was collected from an adult with an advanced solid tumor such as melanoma, head and neck, liver or kidney cancer.

CDR3: CASSLYAGYEQYF. The CDR3 DNA follows: TGTGCCAGCAGCCTCTACGCGGGGTACGAGCAGTACTTC. The V call is TRBV27, the J call TRBJ2-7; TRBD2 is a possible D gene (6 bases). Germline CDR1 and CDR2: MNHEY and SMNVEV (reference sequence). Trimming pared 6 bases from V and 4 bases from J, leaving 13 bases between. CDR3 length equals 13 residues.